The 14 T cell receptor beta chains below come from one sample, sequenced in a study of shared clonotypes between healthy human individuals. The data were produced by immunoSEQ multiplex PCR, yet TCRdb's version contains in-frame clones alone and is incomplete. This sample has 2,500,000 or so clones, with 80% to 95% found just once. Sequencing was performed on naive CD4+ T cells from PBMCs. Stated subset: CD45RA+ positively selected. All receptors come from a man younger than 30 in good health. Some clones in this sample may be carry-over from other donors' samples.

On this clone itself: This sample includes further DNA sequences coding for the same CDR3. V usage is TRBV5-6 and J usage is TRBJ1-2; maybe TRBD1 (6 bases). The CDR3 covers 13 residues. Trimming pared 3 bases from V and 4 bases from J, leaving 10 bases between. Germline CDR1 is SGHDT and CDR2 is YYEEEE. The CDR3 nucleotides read TGTGCCAGCAGCTCAGACAGGATCTATGGCTACACCTTC. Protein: CASSSDRIYGYTF.

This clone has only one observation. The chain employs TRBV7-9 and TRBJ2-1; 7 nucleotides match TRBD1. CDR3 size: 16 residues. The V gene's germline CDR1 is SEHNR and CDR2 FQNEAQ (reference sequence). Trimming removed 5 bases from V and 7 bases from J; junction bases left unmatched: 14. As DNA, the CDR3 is TGTGCCAGCAGCGCCCTGCGGACAGGAGCCAGGAATGAGCAGTTCTTC. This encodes CASSALRTGARNEQFF.

The CDR3 DNA reads TGTGCCAGCGGAGTTGGGGCCAACGTCCTGACTTTC. This translates into CASGVGANVLTF. This rearrangement joins TRBV7-3 to TRBJ2-6; D gene unclear. This CDR3 is built from 12 residues. CDR1 is SGHTA, CDR2 FQGTGA, per germline. With 8 bases removed from V and 3 bases from J, the gap between germline ends came to 5 bases.

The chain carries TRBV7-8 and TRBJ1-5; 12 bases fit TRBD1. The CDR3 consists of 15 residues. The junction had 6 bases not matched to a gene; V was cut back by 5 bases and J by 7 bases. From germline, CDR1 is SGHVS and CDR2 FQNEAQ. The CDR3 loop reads CASSLGTGGWQPQHF. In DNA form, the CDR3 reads TGTGCCAGCAGCCTTGGGACAGGGGGCTGGCAGCCCCAGCATTTT. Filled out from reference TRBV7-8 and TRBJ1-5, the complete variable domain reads GAGVSQSPRYKVAKRGQDVALRCDPISGHVSLFWYQQALGQGPEFLTYFQNEAQLDKSGLPSDRFFAERPEGSVSTLKIQRTQQEDSAVYLCASSLGTGGWQPQHFGDGTRLSIL.

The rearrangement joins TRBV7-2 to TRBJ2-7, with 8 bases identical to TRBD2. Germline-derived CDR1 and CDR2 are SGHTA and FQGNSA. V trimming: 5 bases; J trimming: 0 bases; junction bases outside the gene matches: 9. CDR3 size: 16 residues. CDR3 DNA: TGTGCCAGCAGCCCAGCGACTAGCGCCCCCTCCTACGAGCAGTACTTC. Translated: CASSPATSAPSYEQYF. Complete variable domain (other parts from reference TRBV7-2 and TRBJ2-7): GAGVSQSPSNKVTEKGKDVELRCDPISGHTALYWYRQSLGQGLEFLIYFQGNSAPDKSGLPSDRFSAERTGGSVSTLTIQRTQQEDSAVYLCASSPATSAPSYEQYFGPGTRLTVT.

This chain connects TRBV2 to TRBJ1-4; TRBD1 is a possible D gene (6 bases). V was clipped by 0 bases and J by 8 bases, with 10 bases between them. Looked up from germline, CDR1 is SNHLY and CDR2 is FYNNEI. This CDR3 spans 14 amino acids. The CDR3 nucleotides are TGTGCCAGCAGTGAAGCGCGGCAGGGGGAAAAACTGTTTTTT. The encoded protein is CASSEARQGEKLFF.

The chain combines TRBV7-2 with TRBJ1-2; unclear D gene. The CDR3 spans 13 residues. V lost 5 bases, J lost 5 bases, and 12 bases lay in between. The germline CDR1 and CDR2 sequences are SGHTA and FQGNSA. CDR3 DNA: TGTGCCAGCAGCCTACCACAGAGTTATGGCTACACCTTC. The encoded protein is CASSLPQSYGYTF.

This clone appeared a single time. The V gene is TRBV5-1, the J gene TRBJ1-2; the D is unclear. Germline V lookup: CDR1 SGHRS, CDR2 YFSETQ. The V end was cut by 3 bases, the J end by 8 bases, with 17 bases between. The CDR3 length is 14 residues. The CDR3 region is CASSSPSKGSGYTF. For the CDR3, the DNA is TGCGCCAGCAGCTCCCCATCCAAGGGATCCGGCTACACCTTC.

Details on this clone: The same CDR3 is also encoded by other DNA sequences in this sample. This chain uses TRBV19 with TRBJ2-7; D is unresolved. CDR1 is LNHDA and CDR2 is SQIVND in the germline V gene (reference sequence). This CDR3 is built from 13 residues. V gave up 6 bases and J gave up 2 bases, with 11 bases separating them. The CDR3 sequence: CASSTGLPYEQYF. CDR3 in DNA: TGTGCCAGTAGCACGGGTCTACCCTACGAGCAGTACTTC. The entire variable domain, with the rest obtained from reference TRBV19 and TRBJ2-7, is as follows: DGGITQSPKYLFRKEGQNVTLSCEQNLNHDAMYWYRQDPGQGLRLIYYSQIVNDFQKGDIAEGYSVSREKKESFPLTVTSAQKNPTAFYLCASSTGLPYEQYFGPGTRLTVT.

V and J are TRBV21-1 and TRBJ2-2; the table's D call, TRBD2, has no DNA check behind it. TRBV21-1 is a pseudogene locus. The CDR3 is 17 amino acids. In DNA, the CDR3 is TGTGCCAGCAGCAAAGCGACTGGGGGAGGGCCTGGCGGGGAGCTGTTTTTT. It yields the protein CASSKATGGGPGGELFF.

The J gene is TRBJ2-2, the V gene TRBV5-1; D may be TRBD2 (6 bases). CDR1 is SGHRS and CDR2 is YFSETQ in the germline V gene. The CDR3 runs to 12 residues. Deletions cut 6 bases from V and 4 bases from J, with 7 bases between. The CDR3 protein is CASTGVTGELFF. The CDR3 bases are TGCGCCAGCACGGGGGTCACCGGGGAGCTGTTTTTT.

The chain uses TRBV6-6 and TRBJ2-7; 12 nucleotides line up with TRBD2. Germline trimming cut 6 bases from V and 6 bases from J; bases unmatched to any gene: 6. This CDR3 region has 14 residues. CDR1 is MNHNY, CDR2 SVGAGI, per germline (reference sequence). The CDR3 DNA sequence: TGTGCCAGCAGGGCACTAGCGGGAGGTGGCGAGCAGTACTTC. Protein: CASRALAGGGEQYF.

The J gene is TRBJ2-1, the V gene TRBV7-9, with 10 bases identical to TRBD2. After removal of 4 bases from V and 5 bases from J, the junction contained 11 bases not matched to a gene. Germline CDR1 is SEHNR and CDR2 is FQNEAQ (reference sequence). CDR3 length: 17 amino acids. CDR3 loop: CASSSSRLAGADNEQFF. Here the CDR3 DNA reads TGTGCCAGCAGCTCCAGCCGGCTAGCGGGAGCAGACAATGAGCAGTTCTTC.

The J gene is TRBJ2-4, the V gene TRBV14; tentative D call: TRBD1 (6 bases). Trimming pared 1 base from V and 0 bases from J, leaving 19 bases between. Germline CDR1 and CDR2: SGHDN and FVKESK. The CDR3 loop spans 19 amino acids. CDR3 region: CASSQAQRPGQLAKNIQYF. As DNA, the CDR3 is TGTGCCAGCAGCCAAGCTCAGAGACCGGGACAACTAGCCAAAAACATTCAGTACTTC.